This T cell receptor beta chain was captured in a study of cytomegalovirus exposure and HLA in healthy donors (dated by TCRdb to the late 2010s). In the study overall: In an earlier analysis of under 750 of the donors, 276 Gb of sequence data and 95 million to 130 million unique TCR beta sequences from 150 million to 200 million T cells were reported. An earlier analysis of 500 to 750 of the donors applied high-throughput TCR beta sequencing to assess whether each TCR beta V gene segment acted as functional or pseudogenic. Donor age, sex, ethnicity and CMV serostatus were compiled together with the repertoire data. A handful of DR-DQ haplotypes were handled as single units for association and clustering because linkage in the cohort was strong. The study was designed to test whether signatures of past pathogen exposure could be identified by cataloging public T cell receptors. The study combined high-throughput TCR immunosequencing, statistical association of individual TCRs with disease status, and machine learning to predict cytomegalovirus infection status. HLA typing included class I and class II loci at four-digit resolution. The study profiled the T cell repertoires of 500 to 800 subjects by immunosequencing and related them to cytomegalovirus serostatus. A later analysis re-analyzed previously published TCR beta repertoires from 666 donors and added high-resolution HLA genotyping to study TCR occurrence patterns. Across around 400 genotyped donors of the cohort, an average of about 240,000 unique TCR beta nucleotide sequences per donor were sequenced, and 15% to 20% of those sequences were non-productive. In addition to the first cohort of hundreds of subjects, a separate validation cohort of around 110 different subjects was used. All discovery cohort repertoires had been generated using a single sequencing platform. Typing coverage differed by locus: A, B, C, DRB1 and DQB1 were typed in about 629-630 donors, DQA1 in 500 to 550, DPA1 in approximately 600, and DPB1 in 400 to 490. Of the 398 genotyped donors, roughly 80% fell in the genetic ancestry cluster associated with self-reported Caucasian donors. Rather than drawing on any new phenotypic data, the later analysis identified candidate immune exposures from TCR beta sequences and the way those sequences occurred across donors. Around 320 gigabases of sequencing data and tens of millions of unique TCR sequences were included in an early release covering about 600 HLA-typed donors. In a later genetic analysis, genome-wide SNP genotypes for about three fifths of the 666 donors were used, and that subset was treated as a discovery cohort. The research as a whole found: At a false discovery rate of 0.05, a later analysis linked around 17,000 TCR beta sequences to specific HLA alleles. Some 16 rarely observed V segments, including chromosome 9 orphons, were excluded from the earlier analysis of almost 600 of the donors because counts were too low. The 87-base-pair reads could not distinguish some IMGT-functional V segments, including TRBV6-2 and TRBV6-3, so those segments were excluded. A further reported finding was that TCR beta sequences accurately predicted the HLA-A and HLA-B alleles for most subjects in the first cohort. In vitro tests confirmed that a few of the cytomegalovirus-associated TCR beta chains recognize cytomegalovirus antigens. It was suggested by the authors that the approach could potentially be generalized to other disease states and immunological phenotypes. Across donors, most TCR sequences were observed very rarely, whereas some public TCRs were present in many individuals. Most CMV-associated TCR beta chains appeared to be HLA-restricted in a later analysis, and the HLA associations seemed to be driven largely by CMV exposure. Because HLA typing was missing for some donors at each locus, association tests included only the typed subset. According to a later analysis, TCR association rates differed among HLA loci, with DRB1 alleles showing the most associated TCRs and HLA-C alleles showing the fewest. Compared with the roughly 720-donor mean, donors in an Asian-associated ancestry cluster had fewer N-insertions in productive TCRs, according to a later genetic analysis. A later analysis found that HLA-associated TCR beta chains were more clonally expanded and had lower generation probabilities than equally common non-associated chains. In a later analysis, several top co-occurrence clusters were reported to appear linked to parvovirus B19, influenza, CMV and Epstein-Barr virus. Linkage disequilibrium might explain the correlated functional status among segregating V segments, but an unknown experimental factor could not be excluded. The classifier was reported to diagnose cytomegalovirus status with high specificity and sensitivity in both the original and validation cohorts. When HLA alleles, especially DR and DQ, strongly co-occurred, TCR associations were difficult to assign to individual alleles. Broadly in line with IMGT annotations, most TCR beta V segments showed up in productive rearrangements about 90% or about 30% of the time in an earlier analysis of 587 of the donors. This cohort had only TCR beta chains sequenced, and the lack of alpha or paired-chain data limited which features could be detected. A later genetic analysis associated a missense DCLRE1C variant with V-gene and J-gene trimming of TCR beta chains, and an independent cohort replicated the association. The only immune exposure information available for the cohort was CMV serostatus. The study listed 164 TCR beta chains as associated with cytomegalovirus. A cluster of highly shared sequence variants was judged likely to be a technical artifact of the sequencing pipeline. The presence/absence analyses assumed that sequencing depth was roughly uniform across donors, and that assumption may not be true.

Inclusive of the bounding cysteine and phenylalanine, the CDR3 is 13 residues long. Just the 39-base CDR3 DNA is kept, in frame starting at base 1. Here V drops 7 bases and J drops 6 bases, and the junction holds 5 bases not matched to any gene. Reading the germline V gene (reference sequence) gives CDR1 SGHNT and CDR2 YYREEE. The library was generated by the immunoSEQ multiplex PCR assay. For the multiplex PCR, a mixture combining 60 forward primers for TCR Vbeta segments and 13 reverse primers for TCR Jbeta segments was used. Amplification of the CDR3 region of rearranged TCR beta genes was performed with a multiplex PCR assay on genomic DNA. The amplified TCR beta libraries were sequenced on the Illumina HiSeq System as 87-base-pair reads. As for how the authors treated the data: A later analysis tallied 75 million to 95 million unique TCR beta chains across the 666 repertoires, and approximately 12 million of those chains were shared by two or more donors. Raw reads were error-corrected and collapsed into unique sequences by a nearest-neighbor algorithm in which closely related sequences were merged to remove PCR and sequencing errors. Alignment of CDR3 sequences to IMGT reference sequences was used to assign V, D and J gene segments. For a sequence to be retained, a match of at least six nucleotides to both a V gene segment and a J gene segment was required. Rearrangements were classified as productive when the CDR3 lacked stop codons and remained in frame with V and J, and all other rearrangements were classified as non-productive. CDR3 was defined by IMGT convention, running from the second conserved V-encoded cysteine to the conserved J-encoded phenylalanine. The earlier analysis of roughly 590 of the donors excluded sequences that lacked an unambiguous match to a single V gene segment. An earlier analysis of 500 to 700 of the donors classified V segments as functional when productive rearrangements were above 56.7% and as segregating when the standard deviation between donors was above 5%. To diagnose cytomegalovirus status from the catalog of TCR beta chain sequences, a statistical classification framework was built. In a later analysis, V and J genes were assigned by comparing TCR nucleotide sequences against IMGT/GENE-DB human TR gene sequences. The TCRdist pipeline was used in a later analysis to assign CDR3 sequences and most-parsimonious VDJ recombination scenarios. A later analysis defined each TCR beta chain by its CDR3 amino acid sequence plus V-gene family, and excluded reads lacking a unique V-gene family. As a way to deal with suspected cross-contamination and a sequencing artifact, a later analysis dropped 640 or so nucleotide sequences that were highly shared and had low generation probability. A later analysis calculated a clonal expansion index for each public chain from normalized within-repertoire ranks of inferred template counts. Generation probabilities in a later analysis came from a VDJ recombination model fitted to out-of-frame rearrangements, and those results were checked against IGoR. A later analysis scored TCR-TCR, TCR-HLA and TCR-CMV co-occurrence with hypergeometric tests, applying a repertoire-size bias correction to TCR pairs. False discovery rates were estimated in a later analysis by permuting HLA or CMV assignments 20 times. In a later analysis, co-occurring TCRs were grouped with DBSCAN, and TCRdist sequence similarity was added when clustering was performed within HLA-allele-positive subsets. Repertoires with fewer than 30,000 or more than 120,000 public chains, plus five repertoires with anomalous nucleotide sharing, were excluded from co-occurrence clustering. Held by TCRdb, this immuneACCESS table contains in-frame sequences only and omits some clones. Under half of the omission traces to an unresolved V gene where checked; the cause of the rest is unknown. D and trimming come from the DNA, and the V and J calls and clone size come from that table. Counted in this sample were over 100,000 clones; approximately 76% of them appeared once. Around 7.7% of the sample is held by the ten biggest clonotypes.

The cohort consisted of more than 650 healthy bone marrow donors. All cohort members were sampled while nominally healthy, although unrecorded immune exposures were likely present. The donor tested CMV seronegative, placing the donor among the roughly 340 seronegative members of the cohort. A peripheral blood sample was provided by each donor, and peripheral blood mononuclear cells were used for TCR beta sequencing. The Qiagen DNeasy Blood Extraction Kit was used to extract genomic DNA from the blood cell samples. A note on this clone: Its antigen is not yet known. Base qualities are not provided; no much larger clone lies one nucleotide away.

Sequences were obtained from PBMCs. Here the chain combines TRBV5-4 and TRBJ1-1; TRBD1 aligns with 11 central bases. This receptor was obtained from a man in his forties in good health and CMV-seronegative. The nucleotides are TGTGCCAGCGCCGGACAGGGGGCACCTGAAGCTTTCTTT. Translated, it gives CASAGQGAPEAFF.